The rows below give T cell receptor beta chains drawn from one sample of a study of T cell responses to AZD1222 COVID-19 vaccine. The assay was immunoSEQ multiplex PCR, and TCRdb's table has in-frame clones only and misses some. The table lists some 160,000 clones, approximately 91% of them singletons. The material was peripheral blood, obtained 28 days after the second AZD1222 dose. These receptors were taken from an adult who received the AZD1222 COVID-19 vaccine. CDR3s include the opening cysteine and the closing phenylalanine or tryptophan. The D gene is left open where the match is weak. The size field is filled for only some rows; it gives once, few, many or a size class.

.	TRBJ2-1	TRBD2	TRBV6-5	15	CASSPSGGPGNEQFF	TGTGCCAGCAGCCCAAGCGGGGGCCCCGGGAATGAGCAGTTCTTC
.	TRBJ2-1	TRBD2	TRBV27	16	CASSPLAGGPRDEQFF	TGTGCCAGCAGTCCTCTAGCGGGAGGGCCCCGGGATGAGCAGTTCTTC
.	TRBJ1-3	.	TRBV14	15	CASSQENLPRNTIYF	TGTGCCAGCAGCCAAGAAAACTTACCCAGAAACACCATATATTTT
.	TRBJ2-1	TRBD2	TRBV7-7	15	CASSRLAGGPYEQFF	TGTGCTAGCAGCCGCCTAGCGGGAGGGCCCTATGAGCAGTTCTTC
.	TRBJ2-3	.	TRBV30	12	CAWGGPTDTQYF	TGTGCCTGGGGGGGCCCCACAGATACGCAGTATTTT
.	TRBJ2-7	TRBD2	TRBV10-3	14	CASREAGVNYEQYF	TGTGCCTCCAGGGAGGCGGGGGTGAACTACGAGCAGTACTTC
.	TRBJ1-6	TRBD1	TRBV11-3	17	CASSPGQGALGNSPLHF	TGTGCCAGCAGCCCCGGGCAGGGGGCTTTAGGTAATTCACCCCTCCACTTT
few	TRBJ1-6	.	TRBV11-1	13	CASSSRGNSPLHF	TGTGCCAGCAGCTCCCGAGGTAATTCACCCCTCCACTTT
.	TRBJ1-2	.	TRBV7-8	13	CASSLQGSGGYTF	TGTGCCAGCAGCCTCCAGGGGAGCGGAGGCTACACCTTC
once	TRBJ2-7	.	TRBV6-6	14	CASTHTGAPYEQYF	TGTGCCAGCACCCACACCGGGGCCCCCTACGAGCAGTACTTC
.	TRBJ1-5	.	TRBV27	13	CASSPSGSQPQHF	TGTGCCAGCAGTCCGAGTGGCAGTCAGCCCCAGCATTTT
few	TRBJ1-1	TRBD1	TRBV27	14	CASSPDRGGTEAFF	TGTGCCAGCAGCCCGGACAGGGGAGGTACTGAAGCTTTCTTT
.	TRBJ2-5	.	TRBV19	15	CASTSGRGGRETQYF	TGTGCCAGTACCTCGGGCAGGGGAGGGAGGGAGACCCAGTACTTC
once	TRBJ1-2	.	TRBV5-6	13	CASSLGVIYGYTF	TGTGCCAGCAGCCTCGGGGTGATCTATGGCTACACCTTC
.	TRBJ1-6	.	TRBV21-1	17	CASSRARGRRDYSPLHF	TGTGCCAGCAGCAGAGCCAGGGGGCGCCGGGATTACTCACCCCTCCACTTT
.	TRBJ1-2	TRBD1	TRBV18	17	CASSLSRDRGRNYGYTF	TGTGCCAGCTCACTCTCCCGGGACAGGGGGCGAAACTATGGCTACACCTTC
few	TRBJ2-7	.	TRBV7-9	12	CASSTISGEQYF	TGTGCCAGCAGCACAATTAGCGGCGAGCAGTACTTC
.	TRBJ1-1	.	TRBV6-5	14	CASSYTGVETEAFF	TGTGCCAGCAGTTACACGGGGGTAGAAACTGAAGCTTTCTTT
.	TRBJ2-3	TRBD2	TRBV6-5	14	CASSYLAGTDTQYF	TGTGCCAGCAGTTACCTAGCGGGCACAGATACGCAGTATTTT
.	TRBJ1-2	TRBD1	TRBV7-9	17	CASSFAKRAGGINGYTF	TGTGCCAGCAGCTTCGCGAAGAGGGCAGGGGGAATAAATGGCTACACCTTC
.	TRBJ1-2	.	TRBV19	13	CASSIVEGVYYTF	TGTGCCAGTAGTATCGTTGAGGGAGTTTACTACACCTTC
.	TRBJ1-4	.	TRBV2	16	CASSGGLQGGEEKLFF	TGTGCCAGCAGTGGAGGGCTGCAGGGCGGTGAGGAAAAACTGTTTTTT
.	TRBJ1-4	.	TRBV18	16	CASSRSPGARDEKLFF	TGTGCCAGCTCACGATCCCCAGGGGCTAGGGATGAAAAACTGTTTTTT
.	TRBJ1-2	TRBD1	TRBV5-1	16	CASSYSPQGINYGYTF	TGCGCCAGCAGCTATTCCCCACAGGGGATTAACTATGGCTACACCTTC
few	TRBJ1-4	.	TRBV4-1	14	CASSQYGLDEKLFF	TGCGCCAGCAGCCAATATGGTCTGGATGAAAAACTGTTTTTT
.	TRBJ2-4	TRBD1	TRBV7-2	16	CASSPGIGTGLNIQYF	TGTGCCAGCAGCCCCGGGATAGGGACAGGGCTTAACATTCAGTACTTC
.	TRBJ2-4	TRBD2	TRBV4-1	18	CASSQDLAGGHSKNIQYF	TGCGCCAGCAGCCAAGACTTAGCGGGAGGGCATTCCAAAAACATTCAGTACTTC
.	TRBJ1-3	.	TRBV5-1	17	CASSPPQAGGTGNTIYF	TGCGCCAGCAGCCCCCCCCAGGCCGGAGGGACTGGAAACACCATATATTTT
.	TRBJ1-3	.	TRBV5-6	16	CASNPRRGLGGNTIYF	TGTGCCAGCAACCCCCGGCGAGGCCTGGGTGGAAACACCATATATTTT
.	TRBJ1-3	.	TRBV11-2	15	CASSKTSGTGNTIYF	TGTGCCAGCAGCAAAACCTCCGGGACAGGAAACACCATATATTTT
.	TRBJ1-5	.	TRBV6-5	15	CASSYSYRGNQPQHF	TGTGCCAGCAGTTACTCGTACAGGGGCAATCAGCCCCAGCATTTT
.	TRBJ1-1	.	TRBV5-1	15	CASSLAGGSGTEAFF	TGCGCCAGCAGCTTGGCCGGGGGTTCGGGCACTGAAGCTTTCTTT
once	TRBJ2-7	.	TRBV30	16	CAWSVLPGQGYLQQYF	TGTGCCTGGAGTGTACTGCCCGGACAAGGGTACTTACAGCAGTACTTC
once	TRBJ1-2	.	TRBV12-3/TRBV12-4	13	CASTRGTYYGYTF	TGTGCCAGCACCCGGGGCACTTACTATGGCTACACCTTC
.	TRBJ2-5	TRBD2	TRBV27	16	CASSWAAGDYQETQYF	TGTGCCAGCAGCTGGGCAGCGGGGGACTACCAAGAGACCCAGTACTTC
once	TRBJ1-1	.	TRBV4-1	18	CASSQSLISRNQNTEAFF	TGCGCCAGCAGCCAATCCCTTATATCGAGGAACCAGAACACTGAAGCTTTCTTT
.	TRBJ2-3	.	TRBV3-1/TRBV3-2	14	CATRLGPLTDTQYF	TGTGCCACGCGATTAGGACCACTCACAGATACGCAGTATTTT
.	TRBJ1-3	.	TRBV6-5	14	CASSYSGREDTIYF	TGTGCCAGCAGTTACTCGGGCAGGGAGGACACCATATATTTT
.	TRBJ2-7	TRBD1	TRBV5-5	15	CASSSPRTGIDEQYF	TGTGCCAGCAGCTCACCTCGGACAGGGATAGACGAGCAGTACTTC
.	TRBJ1-1	.	TRBV30	15	CAWSPTQLMNTEAFF	TGTGCCTGGAGTCCTACCCAGTTAATGAACACTGAAGCTTTCTTT
.	TRBJ2-5	TRBD2	TRBV5-1	17	CASRRTSGDAYKETQYF	TGCGCCAGCAGGCGGACTAGCGGGGACGCCTACAAAGAGACCCAGTACTTC
.	TRBJ1-1	.	TRBV7-9	14	CASSLILGATEAFF	TGTGCCAGCAGCTTAATACTCGGGGCTACTGAAGCTTTCTTT